The entry below describes one TCR beta chain. The antigen is undetermined. These data are taken from a study of cytomegalovirus exposure and HLA in healthy donors. The method was immunoSEQ multiplex PCR; TCRdb's version includes in-frame clones alone and lacks a portion of them. The table includes 150,000 to 200,000 clones, 95% to 96% detected once. The donors were part of the validation cohort, which consisted of about 130 subjects and was separate from the first cohort of 670 or so subjects. Study-level points and caveats: Cytomegalovirus-associated status was assigned to 164 TCR beta chains. Three chains tied to CMV proved CMV antigen-specific in vitro. According to a subsequent analysis, TCR clusters identified in the first cohort showed a tendency to co-occur across the 100 to 150 validation repertoires.

V lost 5 bases and J lost 9, with 14 bases in between. The germline CDR1 and CDR2 sequences are SGHNT and YYREEE (reference sequence). The CDR3 is 12 residues long. The chain joins TRBV5-4 to TRBJ1-2, with a weak D call TRBD1 (5 bases). This clonotype was sampled from a woman younger than 30 in good health and CMV-seronegative. Sequenced: PBMCs. The CDR3: CASRAGRERYTF. CDR3 in DNA: TGTGCCAGCAGGGCGGGGCGCGAACGCTACACCTTC.